A single sample gave rise to the 29 T cell receptor beta chains below, sequenced in a study of CD8 T cells in Susac syndrome. Random-hexamer reverse transcription was applied to roughly 0.45 to 1 ug RNA. TCRdb reanalysed the immunoSEQ multiplex PCR reads using MiXCR and keeps one entry per CDR3 protein. The sample lists roughly 88,000 distinct CDR3 sequences, approximately 96% occurring once. The sample taken for sequencing was CD8+ T cells from PBMCs. These receptor sequences come from a human donor with Susac syndrome.

The chain has TRBV5-6 and TRBJ2-7; tentative D call: TRBD1 (6 bases). The CDR3 sequence is 13 residues long. The V and J ends lost 4 bases and 3 bases respectively, with 11 bases between them. Germline values: CDR1 SGHDT, CDR2 YYEEEE. The CDR3 spells CASSQGPLYEQYF. CDR3 coding DNA: TGTGCCAGCAGCCAGGGGCCCCTCTACGAGCAGTACTTC.

This clonotype was recorded only once. The J gene is TRBJ2-3, the V gene TRBV7-2; D is perhaps TRBD2 (5 bases). Trimming removed 5 bases from V and 1 base from J, with 16 bases in between. This CDR3 comprises 16 residues. Germline V gives CDR1 SGHTA, CDR2 FQGNSA. The CDR3 spells CASSPRRGYGTDTQYF. As DNA, the CDR3 is TGTGCCAGCAGCCCGAGACGAGGGTACGGCACAGATACGCAGTATTTT.

The chain links TRBV29-1 to TRBJ2-7; 8 bases are a match to TRBD1. CDR1 and CDR2 from the germline V gene are SQVTM and ANQGSEA. V shed 5 bases, J shed 2 bases, and the junction held 11 bases outside the gene matches. The CDR3 is 15 amino acids. The CDR3 DNA sequence: TGCAGCGTTCAAGGGGCGCCAGGGGGCCCCTACGAGCAGTACTTC. It translates to CSVQGAPGGPYEQYF.

The V and J genes are TRBV28 and TRBJ2-1; 11 bases match TRBD1. V lost 5 bases and J lost 5; bases outside the gene matches: 5. The CDR3 sequence is 15 residues long. CDR1 is MDHEN, CDR2 SYDVKM, per germline. CDR3 DNA sequence: TGTGCCAGCAGTGGGCCGGGACAGGGGGACAATGAGCAGTTCTTC. Amino acid sequence: CASSGPGQGDNEQFF.

V is TRBV27 and J is TRBJ2-1; weak D call: TRBD2 (5 bases). CDR1 MNHEY and CDR2 SMNVEV come from the germline V gene (reference sequence). This CDR3 is built from 12 residues. The germline V and J ends were trimmed by 2 bases and 9 bases, with 8 bases remaining between them. The DNA for the CDR3 is TGTGCCAGCAGTTTAACGGGGTCTGAGCAGTTCTTC. Encoded protein: CASSLTGSEQFF.

J is TRBJ2-2 and V is TRBV7-8; 8 nucleotides align to TRBD2. The junction had 8 bases not matched to a gene; V was cut back by 2 bases and J by 6 bases. CDR1 is SGHVS and CDR2 is FQNEAQ in the germline V gene. This CDR3 contains 16 residues. CDR3 protein: CASSLKGTRAAGELFF. As DNA, the CDR3 is TGTGCCAGCAGCTTAAAAGGGACTAGGGCTGCCGGGGAGCTGTTTTTT.

This rearrangement joins TRBV9 to TRBJ2-5; 9 nucleotides align to TRBD2. V gave up 2 bases and J gave up 3 bases; unmatched junction bases: 5. The CDR3 has 15 amino acids. The germline V gene encodes CDR1 SGDLS and CDR2 YYNGEE. The CDR3 bases are TGTGCCAGCAGCGTGGAACCTAGCGGGGAAGAGACCCAGTACTTC. It translates to CASSVEPSGEETQYF.

The rearrangement uses TRBV6-6 and TRBJ1-2, with 9 bases aligning to TRBD1. There are 14 residues in the CDR3. Trimming at V came to 7 bases and at J to 8 bases, leaving 11 bases not matched to a gene. The germline V gene encodes CDR1 MNHNY and CDR2 SVGAGI (reference sequence). CDR3 residues: CASTPLDRGTGYTF. The CDR3, as DNA: TGTGCCAGCACCCCCCTGGACAGGGGAACAGGCTACACCTTC.

The chain combines TRBV20-1 with TRBJ2-7; TRBD2 matches at 7 bases. The germline gives CDR1 DFQATT, CDR2 SNEGSKA (reference sequence). The CDR3 sequence is 15 residues long. With V trimmed by 2 bases and J by 2 bases, 9 bases remained unmatched. The CDR3 DNA reads as TGCAGTGCTAGAACCCCGACAGCGGGACCCTACGAGCAGTACTTC. Its protein is CSARTPTAGPYEQYF.

The genes are TRBV6-6 and TRBJ2-7; D is ambiguous. In germline, CDR1 is MNHNY, CDR2 SVGAGI (reference sequence). The CDR3 sequence is 15 residues long. V was clipped by 2 bases and J by 3 bases, with 14 bases between them. The CDR3 DNA reads TGTGCCAGCAGTTACGAAGGTCTTCGAGGCTACGAGCAGTACTTC. It encodes CASSYEGLRGYEQYF.

Written as DNA, the CDR3 is TGCAGTGCTCCCTTGAGACAGGGGCCCAATGAGCAGTTCTTC. Its translation: CSAPLRQGPNEQFF. The chain uses TRBV20-1 and TRBJ2-1; 8 nucleotides match TRBD1. This CDR3 is built from 14 residues. Germline loops: CDR1 DFQATT, CDR2 SNEGSKA (reference sequence). The trim removed 5 bases at V and 6 bases at J, leaving 9 bases unmatched.

The rearrangement joins TRBV9 to TRBJ2-5; D tentatively fits TRBD1 or TRBD2 (5 bases each). Trimming removed 4 bases at V and 5 bases at J, with 15 bases between. Germline values: CDR1 SGDLS, CDR2 YYNGEE. This CDR3 contains 14 residues. The CDR3 DNA is TGTGCCAGCAGCAGCCCAGGGAGAACGGAGACCCAGTACTTC. Protein sequence: CASSSPGRTETQYF.

This rearrangement joins TRBV5-1 to TRBJ1-2; D possibly corresponds to TRBD1 (6 bases). CDR1 SGHRS and CDR2 YFSETQ come from the germline V gene. The length of the CDR3 is 15 residues. The V end was cut by 2 bases, the J end by 8 bases, with 19 bases between. DNA for the CDR3: TGCGCCAGCAGCTTTATATCGACAGGATCAGGAGGCTACACCTTC. This translates into CASSFISTGSGGYTF.

The J gene is TRBJ2-4, the V gene TRBV5-1; 7 bases agree with TRBD1. The V gene end was trimmed by 4 bases and the J gene end by 1 base; junction bases not matched to a gene: 8. This CDR3 is built from 16 residues. Germline CDR1 SGHRS, CDR2 YFSETQ. In DNA form, the CDR3 reads TGCGCCAGCAGCCCAAGACAGGGCGCTGCCAAAAACATTCAGTACTTC. Translated, it gives CASSPRQGAAKNIQYF.

For this clonotype: One end of the junction varies from germline; a read error may be responsible. J is TRBJ1-1 and V is TRBV11-3, with D unresolved. This CDR3 has 13 residues. Germline CDR1 and CDR2: SGHNT and YENEEA. For the CDR3, the DNA is TGTGCCAGCAGCTCTCTCACCGACACCGAAGCTTTCTTT. Translation gives CASSSLTDTEAFF.

V usage is TRBV24-1 and J usage is TRBJ2-3, with D possibly being TRBD2 (6 bases). Germline CDR1 is KGHDR and CDR2 is SFDVKD. V was shortened by 2 bases and J by 4 bases, with 12 bases between the two germline ends. This CDR3 has 15 residues. The CDR3 nucleotides read TGTGCCACCAGTGATTCCCGGTGGGGGGCAGATACGCAGTATTTT. It is translated as CATSDSRWGADTQYF.

This chain connects TRBV6-4 to TRBJ2-1; unclear D gene. The CDR3 has 13 residues. Germline-derived CDR1 and CDR2 are MRHNA and SNTAGT. The V gene lost 3 bases and the J gene lost 2 bases, with 5 bases spanning the gap. CDR3 residues: CASSEVAYNEQFF. The CDR3 bases are TGTGCCAGCAGTGAGGTAGCCTACAATGAGCAGTTCTTC.

The rearrangement joins TRBV30 to TRBJ1-1; 8 bases agree with TRBD1. This CDR3 has 13 residues. Germline V gene lookup returns CDR1 GTSNPN and CDR2 SVGIG (reference sequence). The ends lost 1 base at V and 5 bases at J; junction bases unmatched: 3. CDR3 residues: CAWSGTGWTEAFF. CDR3 sequence (DNA): TGTGCCTGGAGTGGGACAGGGTGGACTGAAGCTTTCTTT.

The V gene is TRBV6-6, the J gene TRBJ1-2, with unresolved D. V lost 0 bases, J lost 0 bases, and 8 bases lay in between. The CDR3 spans 15 residues. Germline CDR1 and CDR2: MNHNY and SVGAGI (reference sequence). Written as DNA, the CDR3 is TGTGCCAGCAGTTACTCTCCAGGCTCTAACTATGGCTACACCTTC. The encoded protein is CASSYSPGSNYGYTF.

This clonotype was detected once. The J gene is TRBJ1-5, the V gene TRBV4-1; D gene uncertain. Germline loops: CDR1 MGHRA, CDR2 YSYEKL. The CDR3 contains 11 residues. Trimming took 0 bases from V and 11 from J, leaving 5 bases between them. In DNA form, the CDR3 reads TGCGCCAGCAGCCAAGACTGGGCCCAGCATTTT. This encodes CASSQDWAQHF.

The chain has TRBV5-5 and TRBJ2-7, with D unresolved. Between the trimmed V and J ends, which lost 4 bases and 2 bases, there was a span of 13 bases. The CDR3 length is 14 residues. CDR1 is SGHKS, CDR2 YYEKEE, per germline (reference sequence). CDR3 bases: TGTGCCAGCAGCAATCCGAGCTTCCCCTACGAGCAGTACTTC. This encodes CASSNPSFPYEQYF.

The chain joins TRBV9 to TRBJ2-2; 8 bases match TRBD1. V lost 3 bases to trimming and J lost 5 bases; unmatched junction nucleotides: 6. The CDR3 spans 15 residues. The V gene's germline CDR1 is SGDLS and CDR2 YYNGEE. CDR3 coding DNA: TGTGCCAGCAGCGACGACAGGGGCCTAACCGGGGAGCTGTTTTTT. Translated, it gives CASSDDRGLTGELFF.

V usage is TRBV29-1 and J usage is TRBJ2-1, with 9 bases aligning to TRBD2. The CDR3 runs to 16 residues. The V gene end was trimmed by 0 bases and the J gene end by 4 bases; junction bases not matched to a gene: 7. The germline V gene has CDR1 SQVTM and CDR2 ANQGSEA. CDR3 bases: TGCAGCGTTGAAGACTCGGCGGGAGGGGTTTACAATGAGCAGTTCTTC. It specifies CSVEDSAGGVYNEQFF.

The chain is built from TRBV4-3 and TRBJ2-7, with D possibly being TRBD2 (6 bases). The length of the CDR3 is 14 residues. V lost 0 bases and J 9 bases, leaving 15 bases between the germline ends. Per the germline V gene, CDR1 is LGHNA and CDR2 is YSLEER. In DNA form, the CDR3 reads TGCGCCAGCAGCCAAGATTGGGACTTACGAGGGCAGTACTTC. Amino acid sequence: CASSQDWDLRGQYF.

The gene calls are TRBV5-4 and TRBJ2-6; the match to TRBD2 covers 9 bases. This CDR3 is 20 amino acids long. V trimming: 2 bases; J trimming: 0 bases; junction bases outside the gene matches: 12. Germline CDR1 SGHNT, CDR2 YYREEE (reference sequence). CDR3 bases: TGTGCCAGCAGCTTCAGACCTCTAGCGGGACCTACCTCTGGGGCCAACGTCCTGACTTTC. It codes for CASSFRPLAGPTSGANVLTF.

This rearrangement joins TRBV29-1 to TRBJ2-1; TRBD2 matches 10 bases. Trimming at V came to 4 bases and at J to 9 bases, leaving 3 bases not matched to a gene. The CDR3 has 12 amino acids. Per the germline V gene, CDR1 is SQVTM and CDR2 is ANQGSEA. For the CDR3, the DNA is TGCAGCGTTGGGACTAGCGGTGCTGAGCAGTTCTTC. It encodes CSVGTSGAEQFF.

The chain carries TRBV20-1 and TRBJ2-7; D may be TRBD1 or TRBD2 (5 bases each). The V end lost 3 bases, the J end lost 1 base, and 10 bases lay between the germline ends. The CDR3 length is 13 residues. Germline V gene data show CDR1 as DFQATT and CDR2 as SNEGSKA (reference sequence). In nucleotides, the CDR3 is TGCAGTGCTAGGGGGGTAGGGTCCTACGAGCAGTACTTC. Translating it yields CSARGVGSYEQYF.

This clonotype was counted once. The chain is built from TRBV7-8 and TRBJ2-1; D remains unclear. Trimming cost V 0 bases and J 10 bases, with 13 bases left between them. The CDR3 contains 14 residues. The germline gives CDR1 SGHVS, CDR2 FQNEAQ. The CDR3 protein is CASSLAVGKGEQFF. CDR3 bases: TGTGCCAGCAGCTTAGCGGTAGGGAAAGGCGAGCAGTTCTTC.

This rearrangement joins TRBV7-2 to TRBJ2-5; possibly TRBD2 for D (7 bases). The length of the CDR3 is 15 residues. Germline CDR1 is SGHTA and CDR2 is FQGNSA. The germline V and J ends were trimmed by 4 bases and 1 base, with 13 bases remaining between them. The CDR3 loop reads CASSSYGGLQETQYF. CDR3 coding DNA: TGTGCCAGCAGCTCATACGGGGGGCTCCAAGAGACCCAGTACTTC.